Described below is a single TCR beta chain sequence and its context. What it binds is not known. A much larger clone lies one base from this, so it may be a read error. At least 6 million PBMCs were isolated per sample. The sample comes from a study of blood T cells in healthy people across ages. Study-level findings and limits: Older age went with lower TCR beta diversity per million T cells, in a roughly linear way. Donors of long life had a larger count of naive CD4+ cells and greater diversity than aged donors.

The CDR3 totals 16 residues. Germline assignment: CDR1 DFQATT and CDR2 SNEGSKA (reference sequence). Through a sample-barcoded 5' primer and a J-beta primer mix, a second PCR was run for roughly 6 to 12 cycles. TCRdb used MiXCR to reprocess the 5' RACE reads, holding one entry per CDR3 protein. The table lists over a million distinct CDR3 sequences, around 42% of them singletons. The source of this sequence is a woman between 18 and 29 years old in good health. This chain uses TRBV20-1 with TRBJ2-3; either TRBD1 or TRBD2 may supply D (6 bases each). Specimen: blood. The CDR3 nucleotides are TGCAGTGCTAGAGATTTCCGGGACACTAGCACAGATACGCGGTATTTT. This sequence encodes CSARDFRDTSTDTRYF.